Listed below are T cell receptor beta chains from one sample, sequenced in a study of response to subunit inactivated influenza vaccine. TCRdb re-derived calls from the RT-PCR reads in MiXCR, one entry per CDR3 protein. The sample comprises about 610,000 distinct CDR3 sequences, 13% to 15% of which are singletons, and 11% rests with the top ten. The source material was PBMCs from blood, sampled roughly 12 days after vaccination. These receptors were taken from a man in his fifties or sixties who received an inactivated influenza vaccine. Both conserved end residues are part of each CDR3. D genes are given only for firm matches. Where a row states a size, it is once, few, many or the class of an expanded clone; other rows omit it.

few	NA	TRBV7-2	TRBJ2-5	TGTGCCAGCAGCTTACCTTACGGACAAGAGACCCAGTACTTC	CASSLPYGQETQYF
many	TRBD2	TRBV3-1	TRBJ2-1	TGTGCCAGCAGCCAAGGAAAAAGCGGGAGGAGGAATGAGCAGTTCTTC	CASSQGKSGRRNEQFF
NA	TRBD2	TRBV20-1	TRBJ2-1	TGCAGTGCTAGAGGAGGACTAGCGCGCGATGAGCAGTTCTTC	CSARGGLARDEQFF
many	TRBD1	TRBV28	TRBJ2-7	TGTGCCAGCTCTTCTATCTTGAGACAGGGATACGAGCAGTACTTC	CASSSILRQGYEQYF
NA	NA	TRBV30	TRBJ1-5	TGTGCCTGGAGTGTTTACAGCCACAATCAGCCCCAGCATTTT	CAWSVYSHNQPQHF
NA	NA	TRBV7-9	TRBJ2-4	TGTGCCAGCAGCCCCCGCGGGACATCTGCCAAAAACATTCAGTACTTC	CASSPRGTSAKNIQYF
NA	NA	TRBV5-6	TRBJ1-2	TGTGCCAGCAGCTTTAGGAGTACTAACTATGGCTACACCTTC	CASSFRSTNYGYTF
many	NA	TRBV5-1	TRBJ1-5	TGTGCCAGCAGCTTGGATTTAGGTCAGCCCCAGCATTTT	CASSLDLGQPQHF
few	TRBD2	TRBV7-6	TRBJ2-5	TGTGCCAGCAGCTTAACCGCTAGCGGACAAGAGACCCAGTACTTC	CASSLTASGQETQYF
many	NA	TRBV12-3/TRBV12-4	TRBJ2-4	TGTGCCAGCAGTTTAGTGGAGCTGGCGCTCAAAAACATTCAGTACTTC	CASSLVELALKNIQYF
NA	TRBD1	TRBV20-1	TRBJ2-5	TGCAGTGCCAGCCGGGACAGTCGACGGCGGATCCAAGAGACCCAGTACTTC	CSASRDSRRRIQETQYF
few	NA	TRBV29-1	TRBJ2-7	TGCAGCGTTGAAGAAGGCAGGACCTACGAGCAGTACTTC	CSVEEGRTYEQYF
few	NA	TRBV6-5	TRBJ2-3	TGTGCCAGCAGTCCCACTTTAGATACGCAGTATTTT	CASSPTLDTQYF
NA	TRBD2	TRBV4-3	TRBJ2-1	TGCGCCAGCAGCCAAGGTCCTAGCGGGGGTCCTATGCATGAGCAGTTCTTC	CASSQGPSGGPMHEQFF
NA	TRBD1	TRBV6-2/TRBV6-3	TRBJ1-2	TGTGCCAGCAGTTCCGGGACAGCGAGGGGTCACTATGGCTACACCTTC	CASSSGTARGHYGYTF
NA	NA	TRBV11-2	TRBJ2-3	TGTGCCAGCAGCCCTGGGCTGCCACCAGATACGCAGTATTTT	CASSPGLPPDTQYF
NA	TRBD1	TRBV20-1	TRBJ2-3	TGCAGTGCTAGTCCTGACAGGGTTGGGACAGATACGCAGTATTTT	CSASPDRVGTDTQYF
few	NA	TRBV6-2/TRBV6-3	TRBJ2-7	TGTGCCAGCAGTCTCGTCCGGACGTACGAGCAGTACTTC	CASSLVRTYEQYF
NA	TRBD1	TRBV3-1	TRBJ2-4	TGTGCCAGCAGCCGCCTGGGGACAGGGTCTAACATTCAGTACTTC	CASSRLGTGSNIQYF
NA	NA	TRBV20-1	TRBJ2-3	TGCAGTGCTACCTCCGGGACTACGCAGTATTTT	CSATSGTTQYF
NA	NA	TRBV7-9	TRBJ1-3	TGTGCCAGCAGCTTTAGAGATTCGGGCGGAAACACCATATATTTT	CASSFRDSGGNTIYF
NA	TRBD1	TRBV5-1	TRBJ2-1	TGCGCCAGCAGCTTGGGGGACAGGGGAAATGAGCAGTTCTTC	CASSLGDRGNEQFF
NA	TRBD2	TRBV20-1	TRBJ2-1	TGCAGTGCTGTAACGGGGGGAACATACAATGAGCAGTTCTTC	CSAVTGGTYNEQFF
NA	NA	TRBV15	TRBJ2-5	TGTGCCACCAGCAGGGGGATAGGTGAGACCCAGTACTTC	CATSRGIGETQYF
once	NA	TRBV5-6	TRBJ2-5	TGTGCCAGCAGCCCCTGGCTTGAGCAAGAGACCCAGTACTTC	CASSPWLEQETQYF
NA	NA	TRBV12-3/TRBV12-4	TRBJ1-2	TGTGCCAGCAGTTTACGACGGGTTAGAAACTATGGCTACACCTTC	CASSLRRVRNYGYTF
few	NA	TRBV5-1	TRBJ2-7	TGCGCCAGCAGCCCCCGGGACCAAGGGTCCTACGAGCAGTACTTC	CASSPRDQGSYEQYF
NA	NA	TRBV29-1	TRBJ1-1	TGCAGCATCGCTACGGGACCCCTCTTTTGGGCTTTCTTT	CSIATGPLFWAFF
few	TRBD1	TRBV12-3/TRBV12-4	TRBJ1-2	TGTGCCAGCAGTTCCGCTCTGAGTTGGGACAGGGGGTATGGCTACACCTTC	CASSSALSWDRGYGYTF
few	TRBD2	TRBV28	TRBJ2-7	TGTGCCAGCACCCAGGGTAGCGGGGTTCATCTACGAGGGCAGTACTTC	CASTQGSGVHLRGQYF
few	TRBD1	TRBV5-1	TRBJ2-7	TGCGCCAGCAGCTTCACAGGGGGACAGGGCCGCGAGCAGTACTTC	CASSFTGGQGREQYF
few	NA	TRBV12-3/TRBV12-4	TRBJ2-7	TGTGCCAGCAGTTTGCGGGACAACCTACCCTACGAGCAGTACTTC	CASSLRDNLPYEQYF
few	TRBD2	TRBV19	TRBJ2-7	TGTGCCAGTAGTATGCTAGCGGAGACCTACGAGCAGTACTTC	CASSMLAETYEQYF
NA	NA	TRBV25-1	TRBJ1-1	TGTGCCAGCACTCAGGCGAACACTGAAGCTTTCTTT	CASTQANTEAFF
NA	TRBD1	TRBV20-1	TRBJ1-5	TGCAGTGCTGTCGCGGGAGACAGGGGGCGCAGACAGCCCCAGCATTTT	CSAVAGDRGRRQPQHF
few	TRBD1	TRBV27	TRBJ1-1	TGTGCCAGCAGTCCACTATTCCGGGACAGGGTCGACACTGAAGCTTTCTTT	CASSPLFRDRVDTEAFF
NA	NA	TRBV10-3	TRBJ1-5	TGTGCCATCAGTGAGTCGGTTGTTAGGGAACAGCCCCAGCATTTT	CAISESVVREQPQHF